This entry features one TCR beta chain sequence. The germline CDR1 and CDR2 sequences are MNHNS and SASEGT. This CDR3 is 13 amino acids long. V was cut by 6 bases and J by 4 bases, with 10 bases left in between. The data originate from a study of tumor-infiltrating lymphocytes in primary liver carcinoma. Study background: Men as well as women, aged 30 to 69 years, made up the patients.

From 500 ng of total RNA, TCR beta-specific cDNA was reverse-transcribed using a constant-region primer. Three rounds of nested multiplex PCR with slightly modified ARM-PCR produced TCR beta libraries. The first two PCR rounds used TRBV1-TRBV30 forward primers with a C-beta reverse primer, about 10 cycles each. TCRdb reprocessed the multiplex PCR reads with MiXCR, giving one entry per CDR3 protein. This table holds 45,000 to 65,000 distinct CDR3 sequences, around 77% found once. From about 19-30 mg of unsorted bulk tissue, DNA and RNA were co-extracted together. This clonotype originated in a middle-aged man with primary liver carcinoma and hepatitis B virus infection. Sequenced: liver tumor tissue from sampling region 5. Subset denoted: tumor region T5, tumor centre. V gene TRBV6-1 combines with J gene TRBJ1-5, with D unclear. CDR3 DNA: TGTGCCAGCAGATGTGCAGGAAATCAGCCCCAGCATTTT. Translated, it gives CASRCAGNQPQHF.